The 6 T cell receptor beta chains reported below all come from one sample, sequenced in a study of blood T cell repertoires in COVID-19. The repertoire was sequenced with immunoSEQ multiplex PCR; TCRdb's copy has only in-frame clones and lacks some. The sample has over 300,000 clones, 80% to 90% seen once. The sample was peripheral blood. The receptors here all came from a woman aged 45 to 65 with acute or convalescent COVID-19.

V and J are TRBV3-1 (or the pseudogene TRBV3-2) and TRBJ2-5; TRBD2 matches 11 bases. The CDR3 has 16 amino acids. Losses at the gene ends were 3 bases for V and 5 bases for J; bases not matched to a gene: 8. CDR1 is LGHDT and CDR2 is YNNKEL in the germline V gene (reference sequence). CDR3 nucleotides: TGTGCCAGCAGCCACGAACTAGCGGGAGCCGCGGAGACCCAGTACTTC. It codes for CASSHELAGAAETQYF.

The chain carries TRBV7-2 and TRBJ2-3; 8 positions agree with TRBD2. Germline-derived CDR1 and CDR2 are SGHTA and FQGNSA. The length of the CDR3 is 15 residues. V dropped 3 bases and J dropped 2; count of bases not matched to a gene: 4. CDR3 sequence (DNA): TGTGCCAGCAGCTTCTCTAGCGGGCCCACAGATACGCAGTATTTT. This codes for CASSFSSGPTDTQYF.

The rearrangement joins TRBV27 to TRBJ2-1; D possibly corresponds to TRBD1 (5 bases). The CDR3 totals 10 residues. Trimming stripped 11 bases from V and 10 bases from J, with 12 bases between. Germline V gene data show CDR1 as MNHEY and CDR2 as SMNVEV (reference sequence). DNA for the CDR3: TGTGCCGTCGGACATCCCGAGCAGTTCTTC. The encoded protein is CAVGHPEQFF.

This chain uses TRBV7-9 with TRBJ2-5; 9 bases agree with TRBD1. With V trimmed by 3 bases and J by 2 bases, 4 bases remained unmatched. This CDR3 spans 15 amino acids. CDR1 is SEHNR, CDR2 FQNEAQ, per germline (reference sequence). In nucleotides, the CDR3 is TGTGCCAGCAGCTTTGGACAGGGGATTCAAGAGACCCAGTACTTC. Translating gives CASSFGQGIQETQYF.

The chain links TRBV27 to TRBJ1-5; D is unclear. Germline assignment: CDR1 MNHEY and CDR2 SMNVEV (reference sequence). The V gene lost 4 bases and the J gene lost 4 bases, with 5 bases spanning the gap. The CDR3 sequence is 12 residues long. The CDR3 DNA follows: TGTGCCAGCAGTTCCGTTAATCAGCCCCAGCATTTT. Its translation: CASSSVNQPQHF.

This clone was observed a few times. The chain has TRBV5-8 and TRBJ1-5; 10 nucleotides match TRBD1. CDR3 length: 15 residues. Per the germline V gene, CDR1 is SGHTS and CDR2 is YDEGEE. Losses at the gene ends were 1 base for V and 4 bases for J; bases not matched to a gene: 2. The CDR3 nucleotides read TGTGCCAGCAGCTTGCGGGACAGGGGAAATCAGCCCCAGCATTTT. It codes for CASSLRDRGNQPQHF.